This TCR beta chain was observed in a study of cytomegalovirus exposure and HLA in healthy donors. Findings of the study overall: Reportedly, cytomegalovirus status was diagnosed with high sensitivity and specificity. For most TCR beta V segments, an earlier analysis put the productive rate at about 90% or about 30% of the time.

A note on this clone: The antigen remains undetermined.

Nominal health characterized the donors when sampled, though unrecorded immune exposures were likely. The V and J ends lost 2 bases and 1 base, in that order; junction bases with no gene match: 2. This CDR3 spans 16 amino acids. Looked up from germline, CDR1 is SGHTA and CDR2 is FQGNSA. Researchers ran the PCR with 60 Vbeta and 13 Jbeta primers. Produced via immunoSEQ multiplex PCR; TCRdb's table is partial and in-frame only. Among 100,000 to 150,000 clones listed, 75% to 90% were seen once. Sample: PBMCs. The receptor comes from a man in his forties in good health and CMV-seronegative. The rearrangement uses TRBV7-2 and TRBJ2-2; 9 bases line up with TRBD1. The CDR3 loop is CASSLLGQGNTGELFF. The CDR3, as DNA: TGTGCCAGCAGCTTACTGGGACAGGGGAACACCGGGGAGCTGTTTTTT.